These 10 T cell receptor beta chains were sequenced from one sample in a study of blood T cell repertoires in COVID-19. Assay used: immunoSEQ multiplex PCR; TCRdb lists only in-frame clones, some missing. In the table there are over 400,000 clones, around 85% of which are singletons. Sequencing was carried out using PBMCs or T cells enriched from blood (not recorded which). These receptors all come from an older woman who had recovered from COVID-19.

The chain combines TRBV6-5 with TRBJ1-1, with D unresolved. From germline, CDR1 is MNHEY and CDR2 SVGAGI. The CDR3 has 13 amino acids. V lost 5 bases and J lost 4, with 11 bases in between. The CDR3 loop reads CASSLPYGTEAFF. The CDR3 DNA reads TGTGCCAGCAGTCTCCCCTACGGCACTGAAGCTTTCTTT.

CDR3 sequence (DNA): TGTGCCAGCAGTCCGCTGGACAGGGGGCGCAATCAGCCCCAGCATTTT. This gives the protein CASSPLDRGRNQPQHF. V and J are TRBV6-6 and TRBJ1-5, with 11 nucleotides matching TRBD1. CDR1 and CDR2 from the germline V gene are MNHNY and SVGAGI (reference sequence). CDR3 length: 16 amino acids. V was pared by 5 bases and J by 2 bases, with 5 bases of the junction left unmatched.

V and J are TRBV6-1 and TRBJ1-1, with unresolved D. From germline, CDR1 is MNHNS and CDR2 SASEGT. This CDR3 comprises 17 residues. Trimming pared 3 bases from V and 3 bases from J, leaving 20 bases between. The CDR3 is CASSDQVLTFQHTEAFF. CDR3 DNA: TGTGCCAGCAGTGACCAGGTTCTCACATTCCAACACACTGAAGCTTTCTTT.

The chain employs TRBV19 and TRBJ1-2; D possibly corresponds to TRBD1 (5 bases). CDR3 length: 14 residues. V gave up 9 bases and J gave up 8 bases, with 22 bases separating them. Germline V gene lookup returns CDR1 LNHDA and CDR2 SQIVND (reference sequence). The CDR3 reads CASRSGETRQGYTF. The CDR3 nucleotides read TGTGCCAGCCGTTCGGGGGAGACGCGCCAGGGCTACACCTTC.

Written as DNA, the CDR3 is TGTGCCAGCAGTCAGTCCGGGACAGTCGAAAACACCATATATTTT. Protein product: CASSQSGTVENTIYF. The chain uses TRBV6-5 and TRBJ1-3; 7 positions agree with TRBD1. The junction had 10 bases not matched to a gene; V was cut back by 5 bases and J by 6 bases. The CDR3 length is 15 residues. Germline V gene data show CDR1 as MNHEY and CDR2 as SVGAGI.

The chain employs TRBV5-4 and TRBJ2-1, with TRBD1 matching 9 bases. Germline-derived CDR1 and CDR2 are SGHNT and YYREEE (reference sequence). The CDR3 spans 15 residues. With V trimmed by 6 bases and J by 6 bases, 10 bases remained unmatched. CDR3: CASTSGRDRVNEQFF. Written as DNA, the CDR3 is TGTGCCAGCACCTCAGGCCGGGACAGGGTCAATGAGCAGTTCTTC.

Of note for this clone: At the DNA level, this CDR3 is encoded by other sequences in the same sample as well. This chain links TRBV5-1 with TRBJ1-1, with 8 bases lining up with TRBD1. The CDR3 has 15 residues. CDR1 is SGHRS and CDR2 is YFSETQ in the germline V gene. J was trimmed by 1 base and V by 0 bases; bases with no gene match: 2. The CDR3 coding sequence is TGCGCCAGCAGCTTGGCCGGGACAGGGAACACTGAAGCTTTCTTT. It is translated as CASSLAGTGNTEAFF.

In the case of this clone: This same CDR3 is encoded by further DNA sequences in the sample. The CDR3 region is CATSDGGRTEAFF. CDR3 DNA: TGTGCCACCAGTGATGGGGGCCGGACTGAAGCTTTCTTT. This chain connects TRBV24-1 to TRBJ1-1, with D possibly being TRBD1 (6 bases). The CDR3 has 13 amino acids. V was cut by 3 bases and J by 5 bases, with 9 bases left in between. CDR1 and CDR2 (germline): KGHDR, SFDVKD.

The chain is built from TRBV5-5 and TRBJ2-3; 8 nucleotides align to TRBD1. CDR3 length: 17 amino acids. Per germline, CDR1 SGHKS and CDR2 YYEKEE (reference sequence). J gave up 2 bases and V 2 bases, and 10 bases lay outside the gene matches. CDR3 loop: CASSFPEGQGPTDTQYF. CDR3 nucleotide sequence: TGTGCCAGCAGCTTCCCGGAAGGACAGGGCCCCACAGATACGCAGTATTTT.

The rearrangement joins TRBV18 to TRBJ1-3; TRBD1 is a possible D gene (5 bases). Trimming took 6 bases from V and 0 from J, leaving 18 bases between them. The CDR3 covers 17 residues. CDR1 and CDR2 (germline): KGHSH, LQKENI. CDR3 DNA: TGTGCCAGCTCTCAACTTACTTCGACAGCCTCTGGAAACACCATATATTTT. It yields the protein CASSQLTSTASGNTIYF.